This T cell receptor (beta chain) derives from a study of a mutant IDH1 vaccine in newly diagnosed glioma. Only in-frame clones appear in the TCRdb table, and some are missing; sequencing was by immunoSEQ multiplex PCR. Found here are fewer than 90,000 clones, approximately 81% of them singletons; the top ten hold 9.5% to 15%. The CDR3 is 13 amino acids. The germline CDR1 and CDR2 sequences are KGHSH and LQKENI. V lost 3 bases and J lost 7, with 12 bases in between. Study outcomes and limitations: In just under 95% of patients, immune responses induced by the vaccine occurred.

Concerning this clone: No antigen is known for it.

The sample's time point: week 35, safety follow-up. Each dose of the vaccine consisted of 300 ug of mutant IDH1 20-mer peptide, with topical imiquimod. The rearrangement joins TRBV18 to TRBJ1-2, with D tentatively TRBD1 (6 bases). Here the sequenced sample was PBMCs, taken from a glioma patient whose treatment included an IDH1 peptide vaccine. This TCR was recovered from a man between 18 and 35 years old with glioma. The CDR3 loop is CASSPRAGVGYTF. For the CDR3, the DNA is TGTGCCAGCTCACCCCGGGCAGGGGTTGGCTACACCTTC.